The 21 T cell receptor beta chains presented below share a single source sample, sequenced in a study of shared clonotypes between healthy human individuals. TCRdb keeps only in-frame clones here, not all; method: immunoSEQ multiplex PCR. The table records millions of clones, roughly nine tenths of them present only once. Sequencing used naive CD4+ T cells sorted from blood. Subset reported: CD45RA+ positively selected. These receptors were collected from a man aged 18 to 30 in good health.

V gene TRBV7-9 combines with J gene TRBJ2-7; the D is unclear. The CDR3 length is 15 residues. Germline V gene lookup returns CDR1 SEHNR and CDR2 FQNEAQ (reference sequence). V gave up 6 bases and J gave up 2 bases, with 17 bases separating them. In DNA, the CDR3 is TGTGCCAGCAGTTCGTCTGACTCCCGCCCCTACGAGCAGTACTTC. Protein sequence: CASSSSDSRPYEQYF.

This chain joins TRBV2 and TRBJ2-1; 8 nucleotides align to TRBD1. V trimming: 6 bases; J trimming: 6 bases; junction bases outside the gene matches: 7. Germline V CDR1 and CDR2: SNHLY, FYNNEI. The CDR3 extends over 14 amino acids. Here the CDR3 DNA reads TGTGCCAGCAGAAGGACAGGGTACGGCAATGAGCAGTTCTTC. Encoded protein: CASRRTGYGNEQFF. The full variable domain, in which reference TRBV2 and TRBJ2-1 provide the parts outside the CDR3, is EPEVTQTPSHQVTQMGQEVILRCVPISNHLYFYWYRQILGQKVEFLVSFYNNEISEKSEIFDDQFSVERPDGSNFTLKIRSTKLEDSAMYFCASRRTGYGNEQFFGPGTRLTVL.

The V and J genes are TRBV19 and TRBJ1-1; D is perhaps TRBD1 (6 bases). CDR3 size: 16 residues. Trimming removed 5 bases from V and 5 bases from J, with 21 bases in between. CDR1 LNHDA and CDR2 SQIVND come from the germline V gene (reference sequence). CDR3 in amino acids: CASSFRGAWGETEAFF. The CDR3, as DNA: TGTGCCAGTAGTTTCCGGGGGGCGTGGGGAGAAACTGAAGCTTTCTTT. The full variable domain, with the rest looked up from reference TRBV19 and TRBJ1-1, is DGGITQSPKYLFRKEGQNVTLSCEQNLNHDAMYWYRQDPGQGLRLIYYSQIVNDFQKGDIAEGYSVSREKKESFPLTVTSAQKNPTAFYLCASSFRGAWGETEAFFGQGTRLTVV.

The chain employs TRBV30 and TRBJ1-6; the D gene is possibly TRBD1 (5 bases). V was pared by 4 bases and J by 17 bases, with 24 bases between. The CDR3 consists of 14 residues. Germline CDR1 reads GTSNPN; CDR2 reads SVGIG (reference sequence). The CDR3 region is CAWMGPGPQRGVHF. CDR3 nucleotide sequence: TGTGCCTGGATGGGCCCCGGCCCTCAACGGGGGGTCCACTTT.

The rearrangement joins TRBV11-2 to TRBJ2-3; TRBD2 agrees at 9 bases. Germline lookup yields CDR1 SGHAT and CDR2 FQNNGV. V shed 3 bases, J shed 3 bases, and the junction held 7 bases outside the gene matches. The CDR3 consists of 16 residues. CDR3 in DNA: TGTGCCAGCAGCTTGTCCGCGGGAGGGGGGACAGATACGCAGTATTTT. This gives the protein CASSLSAGGGTDTQYF.

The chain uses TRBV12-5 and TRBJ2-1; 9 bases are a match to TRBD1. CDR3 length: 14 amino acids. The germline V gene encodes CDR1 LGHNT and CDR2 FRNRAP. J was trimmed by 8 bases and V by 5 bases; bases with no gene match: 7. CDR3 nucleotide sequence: TGTGCTAGTGGTGACACAGGGGGCAGGTATGAGCAGTTCTTC. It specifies CASGDTGGRYEQFF. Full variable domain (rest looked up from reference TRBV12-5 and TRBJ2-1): DARVTQTPRHKVTEMGQEVTMRCQPILGHNTVFWYRQTMMQGLELLAYFRNRAPLDDSGMPKDRFSAEMPDATLATLKIQPSEPRDSAVYFCASGDTGGRYEQFFGPGTRLTVL.

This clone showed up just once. CDR3 DNA: TGTGCCAGCTCTGGGGGGGGAGGGCCTCTTTTGAAGCAGTTCTTC. This translates into CASSGGGGPLLKQFF. The rearrangement joins TRBV6-5 to TRBJ2-1; 7 bases agree with TRBD2. The CDR3 covers 15 residues. Trimming cost V 8 bases and J 11 bases; bases outside gene matches: 18. The germline gives CDR1 MNHEY, CDR2 SVGAGI.

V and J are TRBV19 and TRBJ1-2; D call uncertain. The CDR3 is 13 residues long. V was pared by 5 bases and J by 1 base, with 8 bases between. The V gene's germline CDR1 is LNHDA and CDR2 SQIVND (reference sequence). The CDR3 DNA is TGTGCCAGTAGTTTGTTGGTTAACTATGGCTACACCTTC. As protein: CASSLLVNYGYTF.

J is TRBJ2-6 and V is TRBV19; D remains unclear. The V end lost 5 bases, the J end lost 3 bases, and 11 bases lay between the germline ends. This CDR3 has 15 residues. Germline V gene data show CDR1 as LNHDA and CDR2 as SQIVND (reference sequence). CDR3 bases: TGTGCCAGTAGTCAAAGATTCCTTGGGGCCAACGTCCTGACTTTC. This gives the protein CASSQRFLGANVLTF.

The CDR3 loop reads CASKRDISSGTDTQYF. The CDR3 DNA is TGTGCCAGCAAAAGGGACATCTCGTCGGGCACAGATACGCAGTATTTT. The chain carries TRBV28 and TRBJ2-3; perhaps TRBD1 as D (6 bases). Per the germline V gene, CDR1 is MDHEN and CDR2 is SYDVKM. The V gene lost 7 bases and the J gene lost 1 base, with 18 bases spanning the gap. The CDR3 has 16 residues.

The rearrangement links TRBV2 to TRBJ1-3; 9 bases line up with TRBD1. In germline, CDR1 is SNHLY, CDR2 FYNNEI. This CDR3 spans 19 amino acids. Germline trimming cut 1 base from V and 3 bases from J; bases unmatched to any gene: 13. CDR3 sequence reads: CASSEGPPGQGIVGNTIYF. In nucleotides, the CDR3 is TGTGCCAGCAGTGAAGGCCCACCGGGACAGGGTATTGTTGGAAACACCATATATTTT.

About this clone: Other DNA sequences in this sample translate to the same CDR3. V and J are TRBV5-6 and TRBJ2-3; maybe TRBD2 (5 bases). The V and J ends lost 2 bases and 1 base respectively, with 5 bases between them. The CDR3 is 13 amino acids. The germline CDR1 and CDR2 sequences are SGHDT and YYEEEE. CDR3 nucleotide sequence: TGTGCCAGCAGCTTTAGCGGCACAGATACGCAGTATTTT. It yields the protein CASSFSGTDTQYF.

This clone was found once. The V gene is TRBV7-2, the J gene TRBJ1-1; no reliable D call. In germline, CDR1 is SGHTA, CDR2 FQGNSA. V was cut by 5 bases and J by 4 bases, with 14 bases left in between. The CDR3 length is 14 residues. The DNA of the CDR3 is TGTGCCAGCAGCCAATCTAGGGTGGGCACTGAAGCTTTCTTT. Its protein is CASSQSRVGTEAFF.

The CDR3 loop reads CASSVEGGGKDEQYF. The CDR3 DNA sequence: TGTGCCAGCAGTGTAGAGGGAGGCGGAAAGGACGAGCAGTACTTC. V and J are TRBV6-1 and TRBJ2-7, with D perhaps matching TRBD2 (6 bases). This CDR3 comprises 15 residues. CDR1 MNHNS and CDR2 SASEGT come from the germline V gene. Deletions cut 4 bases from V and 5 bases from J, with 18 bases between.

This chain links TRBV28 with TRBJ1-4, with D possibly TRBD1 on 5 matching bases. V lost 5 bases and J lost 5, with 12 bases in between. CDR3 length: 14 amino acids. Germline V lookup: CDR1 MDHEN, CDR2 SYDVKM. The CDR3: CASSIRGPNEKLFF. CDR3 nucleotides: TGTGCCAGCAGTATCCGGGGCCCAAATGAAAAACTGTTTTTT.

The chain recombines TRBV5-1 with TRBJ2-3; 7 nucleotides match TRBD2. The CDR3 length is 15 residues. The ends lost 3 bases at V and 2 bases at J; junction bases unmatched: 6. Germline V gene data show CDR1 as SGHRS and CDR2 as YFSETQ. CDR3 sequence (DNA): TGCGCCAGCAGCTCCTCACTAGCGCCCACAGATACGCAGTATTTT. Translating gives CASSSSLAPTDTQYF.

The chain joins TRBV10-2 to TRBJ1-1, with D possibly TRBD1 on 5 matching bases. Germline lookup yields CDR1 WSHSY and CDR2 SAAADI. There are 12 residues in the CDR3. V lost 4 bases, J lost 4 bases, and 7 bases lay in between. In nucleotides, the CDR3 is TGCGCCAGCAGTGGTGGGGGCACTGAAGCTTTCTTT. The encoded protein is CASSGGGTEAFF.

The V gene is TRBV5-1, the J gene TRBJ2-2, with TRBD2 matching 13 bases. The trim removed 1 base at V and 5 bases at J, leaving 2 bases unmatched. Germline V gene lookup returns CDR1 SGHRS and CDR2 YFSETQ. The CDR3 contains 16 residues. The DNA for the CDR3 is TGCGCCAGCAGCTTGACGGGACTAGCGGGAACCGGGGAGCTGTTTTTT. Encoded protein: CASSLTGLAGTGELFF. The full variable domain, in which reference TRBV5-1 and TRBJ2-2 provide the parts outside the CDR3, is KAGVTQTPRYLIKTRGQQVTLSCSPISGHRSVSWYQQTPGQGLQFLFEYFSETQRNKGNFPGRFSGRQFSNSRSEMNVSTLELGDSALYLCASSLTGLAGTGELFFGEGSRLTVL.

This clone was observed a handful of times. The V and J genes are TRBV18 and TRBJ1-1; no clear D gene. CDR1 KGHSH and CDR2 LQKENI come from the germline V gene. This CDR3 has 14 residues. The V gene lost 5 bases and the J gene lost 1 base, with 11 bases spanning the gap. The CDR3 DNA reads TGTGCCAGCTCAGGGCAGGATGCGAACACTGAAGCTTTCTTT. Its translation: CASSGQDANTEAFF.

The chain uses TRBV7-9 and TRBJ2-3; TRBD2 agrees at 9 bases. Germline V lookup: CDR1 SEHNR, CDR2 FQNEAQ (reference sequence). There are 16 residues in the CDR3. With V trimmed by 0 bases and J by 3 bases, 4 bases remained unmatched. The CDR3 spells CASSLAAGGLTDTQYF. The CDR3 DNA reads TGTGCCAGCAGCTTAGCTGCGGGGGGGCTTACAGATACGCAGTATTTT.

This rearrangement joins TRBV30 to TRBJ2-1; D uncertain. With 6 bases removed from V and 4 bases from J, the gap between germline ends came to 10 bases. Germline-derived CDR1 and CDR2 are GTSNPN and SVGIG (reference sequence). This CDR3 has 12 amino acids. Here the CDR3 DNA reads TGTGCCTGCGCGAAGGGATACAATGAGCAGTTCTTC. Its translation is CACAKGYNEQFF.